This passage covers 25 T cell receptor beta chains from one sample sequenced in a study of blood T cell repertoires in COVID-19 (TCRdb year 2020). Receptors were amplified or captured by the immunoSEQ multiplex PCR assay. The table comes from immuneACCESS by way of TCRdb, which keeps in-frame sequences with V and J called. Part of the clones is missing from these tables; in studies checked, under half for an unresolved V gene and the rest for unknown reasons. Counted in this sample were 35,000 to 45,000 clones; about 86% of them appeared once. The ten largest clones take up roughly three fifths of the sample. Sequenced: peripheral blood. Receptors were obtained from a man between 65 and 85 years old with acute or convalescent COVID-19.

V and J are TRBV5-4 and TRBJ1-1; D uncertain. The CDR3 is 14 residues long. Trimming took off 2 bases at V and 1 base at J, with 9 bases between the two ends. Germline V CDR1 and CDR2: SGHNT, YYREEE (reference sequence). The CDR3, as DNA: TGTGCCAGCAGCTTTAACTCCCAGAACACTGAAGCTTTCTTT. Protein: CASSFNSQNTEAFF.

The CDR3 reads CASGLVLQGAGEKLFF. Here the CDR3 DNA reads TGTGCCAGCGGCCTGGTCTTACAGGGGGCCGGTGAAAAACTGTTTTTT. The rearrangement links TRBV3-1 (or the pseudogene TRBV3-2) to TRBJ1-4, with 9 positions matching TRBD1. The CDR3 sequence is 16 residues long. J gave up 7 bases and V 8 bases, and 14 bases lay outside the gene matches. Germline CDR1 is LGHDT and CDR2 is YNNKEL (reference sequence).

V usage is TRBV30 and J usage is TRBJ2-6, with D possibly matching TRBD2 (5 bases). The V end lost 4 bases, the J end lost 1 base, and 17 bases lay between the germline ends. CDR3 length: 17 residues. Germline V gives CDR1 GTSNPN, CDR2 SVGIG (reference sequence). The CDR3 loop is CAWKLGNPPSGANVLTF. CDR3 nucleotide sequence: TGTGCCTGGAAACTAGGGAATCCACCTTCTGGGGCCAACGTCCTGACTTTC.

V and J are TRBV6-5 and TRBJ1-2, with TRBD1 as a possible D gene (5 bases). Trimming left V 4 bases short and J 6 bases short, with 9 bases between. Germline V gene lookup returns CDR1 MNHEY and CDR2 SVGAGI. The CDR3 length is 12 residues. CDR3 loop: CASSFTGDGYTF. The CDR3, as DNA: TGTGCCAGCAGTTTTACAGGAGATGGCTACACCTTC.

V and J are TRBV28 and TRBJ1-2; no clear D gene. In germline, CDR1 is MDHEN, CDR2 SYDVKM. The CDR3 sequence is 12 residues long. Trimming pared 5 bases from V and 3 bases from J, leaving 7 bases between. CDR3 nucleotides: TGTGCCAGCAGTGCACGCGACTATGGCTACACCTTC. Protein product: CASSARDYGYTF.

This chain uses TRBV3-1 (or the pseudogene TRBV3-2) with TRBJ2-2; 15 nucleotides align to TRBD2. With V trimmed by 4 bases and J by 4 bases, 7 bases remained unmatched. Germline values: CDR1 LGHDT, CDR2 YNNKEL (reference sequence). The CDR3 covers 18 residues. The CDR3 sequence is CASSPGLAGGRSTGELFF. Here the CDR3 DNA reads TGTGCCAGCAGCCCGGGACTAGCGGGAGGAAGGAGCACCGGGGAGCTGTTTTTT.

This chain links TRBV7-8 with TRBJ1-5; 9 bases match TRBD1. Germline V gene lookup returns CDR1 SGHVS and CDR2 FQNEAQ. The CDR3 runs 13 residues. J was trimmed by 5 bases and V by 5 bases; bases with no gene match: 1. The CDR3: CASSGDRDQPQHF. The DNA of the CDR3 is TGTGCCAGCAGCGGGGACAGGGATCAGCCCCAGCATTTT.

The chain employs TRBV5-1 and TRBJ2-1; the match to TRBD1 covers 8 bases. The junction had 12 bases not matched to a gene; V was cut back by 5 bases and J by 8 bases. CDR1 is SGHRS and CDR2 is YFSETQ in the germline V gene. CDR3 length: 15 amino acids. The DNA for the CDR3 is TGCGCCAGCAGGGGGGGTTGGACAGGGTTCGATGAGCAGTTCTTC. This translates into CASRGGWTGFDEQFF. The full variable domain, completed using reference TRBV5-1 and TRBJ2-1, is KAGVTQTPRYLIKTRGQQVTLSCSPISGHRSVSWYQQTPGQGLQFLFEYFSETQRNKGNFPGRFSGRQFSNSRSEMNVSTLELGDSALYLCASRGGWTGFDEQFFGPGTRLTVL.

This clone was seen a handful of times. V usage is TRBV10-1 and J usage is TRBJ2-1, with 10 bases that match TRBD2. Unmatched junction bases numbered 9, after V lost 1 base and J lost 0 bases. The CDR3 has 19 amino acids. Germline CDR1 reads WNHNN; CDR2 reads SYGVQD (reference sequence). The CDR3 DNA reads TGCGCCAGCAGTGAGTGGGGTAGCGGGGGGCAAAGCTCCTACAATGAGCAGTTCTTC. It specifies CASSEWGSGGQSSYNEQFF.

The chain recombines TRBV28 with TRBJ2-3, with 12 nucleotides matching TRBD2. Trimming at V came to 6 bases and at J to 11 bases, leaving 21 bases not matched to a gene. Germline V CDR1 and CDR2: MDHEN, SYDVKM. The CDR3 has 18 residues. CDR3 nucleotide sequence: TGTGCCAGCAGGCCCTCCGGGACTAGCGGGTTCCTGCCGCGGGGGCAGTATTTT. This translates into CASRPSGTSGFLPRGQYF.

This chain links TRBV19 with TRBJ1-4; TRBD1 matches at 8 bases. The germline V gene encodes CDR1 LNHDA and CDR2 SQIVND (reference sequence). There are 12 residues in the CDR3. CDR3 sequence: CAPQGGNEKLFF. CDR3 coding DNA: TGTGCTCCACAGGGGGGTAATGAAAAACTGTTTTTT.

V and J are TRBV19 and TRBJ2-1; 14 nucleotides match TRBD2. Germline V CDR1 and CDR2: LNHDA, SQIVND (reference sequence). With V trimmed by 6 bases and J by 7 bases, 11 bases remained unmatched. The CDR3 sequence is 17 residues long. The CDR3 loop reads CASRKRRGLAGDNEQFF. CDR3 nucleotide sequence: TGTGCCAGTAGAAAGAGGAGGGGACTAGCGGGAGATAATGAGCAGTTCTTC.

J is TRBJ2-2 and V is TRBV6-2 or TRBV6-3; TRBD1 is a possible D gene (6 bases). Trimming left V 5 bases short and J 0 bases short, with 10 bases between. The CDR3 contains 15 residues. The V gene's germline CDR1 is MNHEY and CDR2 SVGEGT. CDR3 sequence reads: CASSRNRANTGELFF. The CDR3 region has the DNA TGTGCCAGCAGTAGGAACAGGGCGAACACCGGGGAGCTGTTTTTT.

The V gene is TRBV10-3, the J gene TRBJ1-6; 8 bases align to TRBD1. The germline gives CDR1 ENHRY, CDR2 SYGVKD. The CDR3 is 14 amino acids. Trimming removed 6 bases from V and 4 bases from J; junction bases left unmatched: 2. CDR3 protein: CAIRQGEYNSPLHF. The CDR3 DNA reads TGTGCCATCAGACAGGGGGAATATAATTCACCCCTCCACTTT.

The V call is TRBV19, the J call TRBJ2-1; tentatively, D is TRBD2 (6 bases). Germline CDR1 reads LNHDA; CDR2 reads SQIVND (reference sequence). Trimming stripped 6 bases from V and 0 bases from J, with 12 bases between. The CDR3 totals 15 residues. CDR3 residues: CASSTWGVSYNEQFF. The CDR3 DNA follows: TGTGCCAGTAGCACCTGGGGGGTCTCCTACAATGAGCAGTTCTTC.

This chain links TRBV29-1 with TRBJ2-6, with unresolved D. Germline V gives CDR1 SQVTM, CDR2 ANQGSEA. The CDR3 extends over 13 amino acids. Deletions cut 6 bases from V and 0 bases from J, with 6 bases between. For the CDR3, the DNA is TGCAGCGTGCAGATCTCTGGGGCCAACGTCCTGACTTTC. Protein: CSVQISGANVLTF.

This chain connects TRBV3-1 (or the pseudogene TRBV3-2) to TRBJ2-2, with 9 bases lining up with TRBD1. There are 14 residues in the CDR3. Trimming took 5 bases from V and 6 from J; bases not matched to a gene: 4. Per the germline V gene, CDR1 is LGHDT and CDR2 is YNNKEL (reference sequence). Written as DNA, the CDR3 is TGTGCCAGCAGCGCCCGGGACAGGGCCGGGGAGCTGTTTTTT. The encoded protein is CASSARDRAGELFF.

This sequence joins TRBV28 and TRBJ2-1, with 9 positions matching TRBD1. Germline V gene lookup returns CDR1 MDHEN and CDR2 SYDVKM. J lost 9 bases, V lost 6 bases, and 12 bases had no gene match. CDR3 length: 15 residues. Written as DNA, the CDR3 is TGTGCCAGCAGCTACCGGGACAGGGCCCTTCTTGAGCAGTTCTTC. It yields the protein CASSYRDRALLEQFF.

V is TRBV6-1 and J is TRBJ2-1; no clear D. This CDR3 has 13 amino acids. Trimming pared 1 base from V and 16 bases from J, leaving 17 bases between. Germline V lookup: CDR1 MNHNS, CDR2 SASEGT. This CDR3 is CASSEDRRLPEFF. The CDR3 DNA reads as TGTGCCAGCAGTGAAGACCGCAGACTCCCAGAATTCTTC.

The genes are TRBV11-2 and TRBJ2-1, with TRBD1 matching over 7 bases. V dropped 3 bases and J dropped 0; count of bases not matched to a gene: 2. CDR3 length: 15 amino acids. The germline CDR1 and CDR2 sequences are SGHAT and FQNNGV. The CDR3 reads CASSFEGASYNEQFF. CDR3 coding DNA: TGTGCCAGCAGCTTCGAGGGGGCCTCCTACAATGAGCAGTTCTTC. Using reference TRBV11-2 and TRBJ2-1 for the parts outside the CDR3, the full variable domain is EAGVAQSPRYKIIEKRQSVAFWCNPISGHATLYWYQQILGQGPKLLIQFQNNGVVDDSQLPKDRFSAERLKGVDSTLKIQPAKLEDSAVYLCASSFEGASYNEQFFGPGTRLTVL.

The V gene is TRBV9, the J gene TRBJ2-1; 7 bases align to TRBD2. V lost 4 bases, J lost 3 bases, and 4 bases stayed unmatched. CDR3 length: 14 amino acids. Germline loops: CDR1 SGDLS, CDR2 YYNGEE. CDR3 in amino acids: CASSPRTSYNEQFF. The CDR3 DNA is TGTGCCAGCAGCCCCCGGACTAGCTACAATGAGCAGTTCTTC. Complete variable domain (other parts from reference TRBV9 and TRBJ2-1): DSGVTQTPKHLITATGQRVTLRCSPRSGDLSVYWYQQSLDQGLQFLIQYYNGEERAKGNILERFSAQQFPDLHSELNLSSLELGDSALYFCASSPRTSYNEQFFGPGTRLTVL.

This sequence joins TRBV7-2 and TRBJ1-2; D gene ambiguous. There are 15 residues in the CDR3. V lost 1 base to trimming and J lost 8 bases, with 17 bases between them. CDR1 is SGHTA and CDR2 is FQGNSA in the germline V gene. The CDR3 sequence is CASSLGGWRGMGYTF. In nucleotides, the CDR3 is TGTGCCAGCAGCTTAGGAGGTTGGAGAGGGATGGGCTACACCTTC.

The V call is TRBV7-2, the J call TRBJ2-7; the match to TRBD1 covers 11 bases. J gave up 2 bases and V 1 base, and 4 bases lay outside the gene matches. The CDR3 has 16 amino acids. CDR1 and CDR2 (germline): SGHTA, FQGNSA. The CDR3 DNA sequence: TGTGCCAGCAGCTTAGTGGGACAGGGGGGCACCTACGAGCAGTACTTC. Translated: CASSLVGQGGTYEQYF.

V and J are TRBV5-4 and TRBJ1-1; possible D gene TRBD1, 5 bases. Germline-derived CDR1 and CDR2 are SGHNT and YYREEE (reference sequence). V lost 3 bases and J 1 base, leaving 13 bases between the germline ends. This CDR3 has 15 residues. This CDR3 is CASSSRGRSNTEAFF. For the CDR3, the DNA is TGTGCCAGCAGCTCTCGGGGGAGATCGAACACTGAAGCTTTCTTT. Full variable domain (rest looked up from reference TRBV5-4 and TRBJ1-1): ETGVTQSPTHLIKTRGQQVTLRCSSQSGHNTVSWYQQALGQGPQFIFQYYREEENGRGNFPPRFSGLQFPNYSSELNVNALELDDSALYLCASSSRGRSNTEAFFGQGTRLTVV.

The chain employs TRBV27 and TRBJ2-5, with 14 bases that match TRBD2. The J segment lost 4 bases and the V segment lost 2 bases, leaving 0 bases of the junction unmatched. Germline V CDR1 and CDR2: MNHEY, SMNVEV (reference sequence). The CDR3 consists of 15 residues. The CDR3 spells CASSLGLAGGETQYF. As DNA, the CDR3 is TGTGCCAGCAGTTTAGGACTAGCGGGAGGAGAGACCCAGTACTTC.